A few counts support the clone carrying this T cell receptor beta chain. The target antigen is unknown. The sample originates from a study of early T cells in non-severe SARS-CoV-2 infection. The length of the CDR3 is 18 residues. Unique molecular identifiers were affixed to single, distinct cDNA molecules. One entry per CDR3 protein, called by TCRdb with MiXCR from the 5' RACE reads. The sample gives about 23,000 distinct CDR3 sequences, 4.5% to 5% of which show up once; approximately 8.4% is in the top ten. Study observations and caveats: In VDJdb matching, anti-spike CD8 responses were favored while private and CD4 specificities went missing.

The sample was whole blood. This chain joins TRBV21-1 and TRBJ1-1; the table assigns TRBD1, which was not confirmed against the DNA. TRBV21-1 is listed as a pseudogene. The receptor's source is an adult who was a healthcare worker with PCR-confirmed SARS-CoV-2 infection or an uninfected control (not recorded which). The DNA for the CDR3 is TGTGCCAGCAGCCAACCGGGACAGGGGGTTTATGGGAACACTGAAGCTTTCTTT. Its translation is CASSQPGQGVYGNTEAFF.